Listed below are T cell receptor beta chains from one sample, sequenced in a study of blood T cells in healthy people across ages. MiXCR, applied by TCRdb to the 5' RACE reads, yields one record per CDR3 protein. The sample has around 1.5 million distinct CDR3 sequences, roughly 30% seen once. Source material: blood. The source of these receptors is a woman younger than 45 in good health. CDR3s include the opening cysteine and the closing phenylalanine or tryptophan. The order of the fields is clone size, D gene, V gene, J gene, CDR3 protein, CDR3 DNA. D genes are given only for firm matches. Expanded clones get a size class; other rows say once, few or many, or leave the size out.

-	-	TRBV9	TRBJ2-1	CASSAPSRDNEQFF	TGTGCCAGCAGCGCCCCTAGCAGGGACAATGAGCAGTTCTTC
few	TRBD1	TRBV6-5	TRBJ2-7	CASSYATRGRDEQYF	TGTGCCAGCAGTTACGCTACAAGGGGGCGGGACGAGCAGTACTTC
-	TRBD1	TRBV7-3	TRBJ2-7	CASSPAGGRHEQYF	TGTGCCAGCAGCCCCGCAGGGGGCCGACACGAGCAGTACTTC
-	-	TRBV30	TRBJ2-7	CAWSVTKSEQYF	TGTGCCTGGAGTGTGACTAAATCCGAGCAGTACTTC
-	-	TRBV6-1	TRBJ2-1	CANYHAKLQGFYNEQFF	TGTGCCAACTACCACGCAAAACTGCAGGGTTTCTACAATGAGCAGTTCTTC
-	TRBD2	TRBV7-9	TRBJ2-1	CASSLSGRASEQFF	TGTGCCAGCAGCTTGAGCGGGAGGGCCTCTGAGCAGTTCTTC
-	TRBD2	TRBV20-1	TRBJ2-3	CSTLAGGSTDTQYF	TGCAGCACACTAGCGGGGGGGAGCACAGATACGCAGTATTTT
-	-	TRBV7-3	TRBJ2-7	CASSLGRRTYEQYF	TGTGCCAGCAGCTTAGGACGTCGCACCTACGAGCAGTACTTC
few	TRBD1	TRBV20-1	TRBJ2-6	CSARQGSRSGANVLTF	TGCAGTGCCAGACAGGGGTCGCGCTCTGGGGCCAACGTCCTGACTTTC
few	TRBD2	TRBV20-1	TRBJ2-5	CSAGLAGIQETQYF	TGCAGTGCTGGACTAGCGGGAATACAAGAGACCCAGTACTTC
-	TRBD1	TRBV20-1	TRBJ2-7	CSAPGQESYGQYF	TGCAGTGCACCCGGACAGGAGTCCTACGGGCAGTACTTC
-	TRBD2	TRBV11-2	TRBJ2-2	CASSVKLAGATGERFF	TGTGCCAGCAGCGTCAAACTAGCGGGTGCTACCGGGGAGCGGTTTTTT
-	-	TRBV7-3	TRBJ2-3	CASSSYSGGSLDTQYF	TGTGCCAGCAGCTCGTACTCTGGGGGATCCTTAGATACGCAGTATTTT
-	-	TRBV20-1	TRBJ2-3	CSAKPRGLTDTQYF	TGCAGTGCTAAACCCCGGGGCCTCACAGATACGCAGTATTTT
-	-	TRBV7-9	TRBJ2-5	CASSLASAVQYF	TGTGCCAGCAGCTTAGCCTCGGCGGTGCAGTACTTC
-	-	TRBV7-2	TRBJ2-1	CASSLVRLGQFF	TGTGCCAGCAGCTTAGTACGGTTAGGGCAGTTCTTC
-	-	TRBV30	TRBJ2-3	CAWSPTRTATDTQYF	TGTGCCTGGAGCCCCACTAGAACCGCCACAGATACGCAGTATTTT
-	TRBD2	TRBV20-1	TRBJ2-3	CSASPERGDTDTQYF	TGCAGTGCTAGCCCTGAGCGGGGGGACACAGATACGCAGTATTTT
few	TRBD1	TRBV5-6	TRBJ2-7	CASSSFRGRSLDEQYF	TGTGCCAGCAGCAGCTTCAGGGGGCGCAGTCTGGACGAGCAGTACTTC
-	TRBD2	TRBV28	TRBJ2-7	CASSFGRENYEQYF	TGTGCCAGCAGTTTCGGGCGGGAGAACTACGAGCAGTACTTC
few	TRBD1	TRBV29-1	TRBJ1-1	CSGYRGGVTEAFF	TGCAGCGGCTACAGGGGCGGTGTCACTGAAGCTTTCTTT
-	-	TRBV4-1	TRBJ2-7	CASSRDNYPYEQYF	TGCGCCAGCAGCCGGGACAATTACCCCTACGAGCAGTACTTC
few	-	TRBV7-2	TRBJ1-5	CASSLIDYSNQPQHF	TGTGCCAGCAGCTTAATCGATTATAGCAATCAGCCCCAGCATTTT
-	-	TRBV27	TRBJ2-1	CASSFHVGGKYNEQFF	TGTGCCAGCAGTTTTCATGTAGGGGGGAAATACAATGAGCAGTTCTTC
-	TRBD1	TRBV27	TRBJ2-1	CASSRTVDRVSSYNEQFF	TGTGCCAGCAGCCGCACCGTTGACAGGGTTAGCTCCTACAATGAGCAGTTCTTC
once	TRBD2	TRBV6-5	TRBJ2-5	CASSRSGRAQETQYF	TGTGCCAGCAGCCGTAGCGGGAGGGCCCAAGAGACCCAGTACTTC
few	-	TRBV7-2	TRBJ2-6	CASSLALGPSGANVLTF	TGTGCCAGCAGCTTAGCGCTAGGACCCTCTGGGGCCAACGTCCTGACTTTC
many	TRBD2	TRBV13	TRBJ2-3	CASSSLAGEADTQYF	TGTGCCAGCAGCTCCCTAGCGGGAGAAGCAGATACGCAGTATTTT